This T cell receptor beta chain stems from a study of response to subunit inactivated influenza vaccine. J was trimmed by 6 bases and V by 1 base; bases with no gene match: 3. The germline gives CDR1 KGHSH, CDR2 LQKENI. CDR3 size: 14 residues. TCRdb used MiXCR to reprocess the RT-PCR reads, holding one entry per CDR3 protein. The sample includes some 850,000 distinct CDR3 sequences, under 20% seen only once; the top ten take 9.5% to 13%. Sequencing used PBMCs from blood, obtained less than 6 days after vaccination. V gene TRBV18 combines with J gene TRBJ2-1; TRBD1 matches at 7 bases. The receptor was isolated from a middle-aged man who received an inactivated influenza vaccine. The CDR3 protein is CASSPRDSGNEQFF. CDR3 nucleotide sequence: TGTGCCAGCTCACCACGGGACAGTGGCAATGAGCAGTTCTTC.